A single sample gave rise to the 9 T cell receptor beta chains below, sequenced in a study of T cells after posttransplantation cyclophosphamide. Treatment was busulfan-fludarabine conditioning, a marrow graft, and cyclophosphamide on days +3 and +4. Sequencing was performed with immunoSEQ multiplex PCR; in TCRdb, only in-frame clones are kept and a portion is missing. The table includes around 1,800 clones, 60% to 80% detected once. The sequences come from CD8+ T cells sorted from PBMCs, collected after allogeneic stem cell transplant with posttransplant cyclophosphamide. The origin of the receptors is a young adult male patient who received an allogeneic stem cell transplant from a related donor, was CMV-positive, and had acute GVHD only. Some T cells may be graft donor cells.

In its sample, this clone is medium-sized. The genes are TRBV5-1 and TRBJ2-7, with D perhaps TRBD2 (5 bases). The germline CDR1 and CDR2 sequences are SGHRS and YFSETQ. The V gene lost 2 bases and the J gene lost 0 bases, with 15 bases spanning the gap. The CDR3 covers 16 residues. The CDR3 loop reads CASSLSRGLSSYEQYF. CDR3 coding DNA: TGCGCCAGCAGCTTATCCCGGGGTTTAAGCTCCTACGAGCAGTACTTC.

This clone showed up just a few times. The rearrangement joins TRBV5-6 to TRBJ1-2; 7 nucleotides match TRBD1. CDR1 SGHDT and CDR2 YYEEEE come from the germline V gene. V shed 3 bases, J shed 4 bases, and the junction held 3 bases outside the gene matches. The CDR3 runs 13 residues. The CDR3: CASSSGQIYGYTF. The CDR3 DNA is TGTGCCAGCAGCTCGGGACAGATCTATGGCTACACCTTC.

The gene calls are TRBV7-3 and TRBJ1-1, with D maybe TRBD1 (5 bases). CDR1 is SGHTA and CDR2 is FQGTGA in the germline V gene. The CDR3 has 15 amino acids. V was cut by 2 bases and J by 5 bases, with 15 bases left in between. In DNA, the CDR3 is TGTGCCAGCAGCTTAGTTCCAGGGCTAGGTACTGAAGCTTTCTTT. It codes for CASSLVPGLGTEAFF.

The chain carries TRBV11-3 and TRBJ1-5; TRBD1 might be the D (6 bases). V was pared by 2 bases and J by 6 bases, with 26 bases between. In germline, CDR1 is SGHNT, CDR2 YENEEA. This CDR3 is 19 amino acids long. CDR3 sequence (DNA): TGTGCCAGCAGCTTATACATTGCGAGGCAGGGGTTTTGTCGTCAGCCCCAGCATTTT. It yields the protein CASSLYIARQGFCRQPQHF.

This clone was seen more than once but under ten times. The chain has TRBV5-5 and TRBJ2-1; 8 bases map to TRBD2. This CDR3 has 18 amino acids. After removal of 5 bases from V and 0 bases from J, the junction contained 13 bases not matched to a gene. Per the germline V gene, CDR1 is SGHKS and CDR2 is YYEKEE (reference sequence). In DNA, the CDR3 is TGTGCCAGCAGGTTGAGCGGGGGCCCAACTCCCTCCTACAATGAGCAGTTCTTC. This gives the protein CASRLSGGPTPSYNEQFF.

The CDR3 bases are TGTGCCAGCAGGGGCGACAATGAGCAGTTCTTC. This encodes CASRGDNEQFF. The V and J genes are TRBV9 and TRBJ2-1; no clear D gene. CDR3 length: 11 amino acids. Germline V gene lookup returns CDR1 SGDLS and CDR2 YYNGEE. The germline V and J ends were trimmed by 5 bases and 5 bases, with 5 bases remaining between them.

As concerns this clone: One base away lies a much larger clone, so this may be a sequencing read error. The conserved phenylalanine or tryptophan normally closing the CDR3 is absent here, so this likely arose from a read error. The limits of the CDR3 on the DNA are not certain, so only TCRdb's listed CDR3 is given. The chain couples TRBV28 to TRBJ2-7; the listed D gene, TRBD2, was not tested against the DNA. From its first to its last residue, the CDR3 has 11 amino acids. Germline-derived CDR1 and CDR2 are MDHEN and SYDVKM. CDR3 loop: CASSFPEPPVL.

In its sample, this clone was seen a few times. Relative to the germline gene, one junction end is altered; a read error may explain this. This chain joins TRBV5-4 and TRBJ1-6, with D unresolved. Germline V gene data show CDR1 as SGHNT and CDR2 as YYREEE (reference sequence). The CDR3 is made up of 14 amino acids. This chain's CDR3 is CASSHLTYNSPLHF. CDR3 coding DNA: TGCGCCAGCAGCCATTTGACTTATAATTCACCCCTCCACTTT.

The sample holds a few counts of this clone. The chain has TRBV7-7 and TRBJ2-5, with 11 bases that match TRBD2. V lost 6 bases to trimming and J lost 3 bases; unmatched junction nucleotides: 9. Germline lookup yields CDR1 SSHAT and CDR2 FNYEAQ (reference sequence). This CDR3 contains 16 residues. CDR3: CASSSGTSGIEETQYF. The CDR3 DNA reads TGTGCCAGCAGTTCCGGGACTAGCGGCATAGAAGAGACCCAGTACTTC.